This is a list of T cell receptor beta chains from one sample in a study of yellow fever vaccine responses in identical twins. TCRdb fed the RT-PCR reads into MiXCR, producing one record per CDR3 protein. The table includes under 20,000 distinct CDR3 sequences, about 61% detected once. The sequences come from T cells from blood (PBMCs), unsorted or a sorted subset (not recorded which), collected before or after yellow fever vaccination (not recorded which). These receptors were obtained from a woman under 30 who received the yellow fever vaccine. Both conserved end residues are part of each CDR3. The D gene is left open where the match is weak. Size tells how often a clone was seen (once, few, many) or the class of an expanded clone, and some rows leave it out.

TRBJ1-1	TRBV7-3	.	13	.	CASSLGTNTEAFF	TGTGCCAGCAGCCTAGGCACCAACACTGAAGCTTTCTTT
TRBJ2-2	TRBV20-1	.	15	.	CSARRGSEDTGELFF	TGCAGTGCTAGGCGTGGTAGCGAGGACACCGGGGAGCTGTTTTTT
TRBJ2-1	TRBV2	.	13	.	CASSYQGSNEQFF	TGTGCCAGCAGCTACCAGGGTTCCAATGAGCAGTTCTTC
TRBJ2-7	TRBV5-1	TRBD1	16	.	CASSTGTGKTSYEQYF	TGCGCCAGCAGCACCGGGACAGGCAAAACCTCCTACGAGCAGTACTTC
TRBJ2-7	TRBV10-3	TRBD2	14	.	CAIEAASGSYEQYF	TGTGCCATCGAAGCGGCTAGCGGGAGTTACGAGCAGTACTTC
TRBJ2-3	TRBV5-1	.	13	few	CASSLGSVDTQYF	TGCGCCAGCAGCTTGGGATCGGTGGATACGCAGTATTTT
TRBJ2-7	TRBV2	TRBD2	15	.	CASSREAGDRYEQYF	TGTGCCAGCAGTAGAGAAGCGGGAGATAGATACGAGCAGTACTTC
TRBJ2-7	TRBV7-6	TRBD1	13	.	CASSFDRGDEQYF	TGTGCCAGCAGCTTTGACAGGGGGGACGAGCAGTACTTC
TRBJ2-5	TRBV29-1	.	12	.	CSVDGARLTQYF	TGCAGCGTTGACGGGGCCCGTCTGACCCAGTACTTC
TRBJ2-7	TRBV28	.	15	.	CASRSDGPRNYEQYF	TGTGCCAGCAGGTCTGATGGGCCCAGAAATTACGAGCAGTACTTC
TRBJ2-3	TRBV2	.	14	.	CASSGASNTDTQYF	TGTGCCAGCAGTGGAGCGTCAAACACAGATACGCAGTATTTT
TRBJ2-1	TRBV6-4	.	14	.	CASSDSRGGNEQFF	TGTGCCAGCAGTGACTCCAGGGGAGGGAATGAGCAGTTCTTC
TRBJ1-1	TRBV15	.	13	once	CATRLMGNTEAFF	TGTGCCACCAGGTTGATGGGGAACACTGAAGCTTTCTTT
TRBJ2-5	TRBV2	.	13	few	CASSDGYQETQYF	TGTGCCAGCAGTGACGGCTACCAAGAGACCCAGTACTTC
TRBJ1-6	TRBV9	.	16	.	CASSFGPDTYNSPLHF	TGTGCCAGCAGCTTCGGTCCGGACACCTATAATTCACCCCTCCACTTT
TRBJ1-5	TRBV11-1	.	13	few	CASSLAGNQPQHF	TGTGCCAGCAGCTTAGCGGGCAATCAGCCCCAGCATTTT
TRBJ2-1	TRBV4-2	TRBD2	15	.	CASASSSGRSGEQFF	TGTGCCAGCGCTTCCTCTAGCGGGAGGTCCGGTGAGCAGTTCTTC
TRBJ2-1	TRBV18	.	15	.	CASSPYDGPENEQFF	TGTGCCAGCTCACCCTACGACGGGCCGGAAAATGAGCAGTTCTTC
TRBJ2-7	TRBV18	.	15	few	CASSTFGTKGYEQYF	TGTGCCAGCTCGACGTTCGGAACTAAAGGCTACGAGCAGTACTTC
TRBJ2-7	TRBV4-1	.	15	few	CASSQDNRAAYEQYF	TGCGCCAGCAGCCAAGATAACAGGGCGGCCTACGAGCAGTACTTC
TRBJ2-3	TRBV7-7	.	15	.	CASSLRGSSTDTQYF	TGTGCCAGCAGCTTAAGGGGGTCTAGCACAGATACGCAGTATTTT
TRBJ1-1	TRBV29-1	.	14	.	CSVASDRRNTEAFF	TGCAGCGTTGCTTCGGACAGAAGGAACACTGAAGCTTTCTTT
TRBJ1-5	TRBV12-3/TRBV12-4	.	14	.	CASSLLGSNQPQHF	TGTGCCAGCAGTTTATTGGGTAGCAATCAGCCCCAGCATTTT
TRBJ2-2	TRBV5-1	TRBD1	16	.	CASSLADRGNTGELFF	TGCGCCAGCAGCTTGGCCGACAGGGGTAACACCGGGGAGCTGTTTTTT
TRBJ2-7	TRBV7-6	.	13	.	CASSLSAAGEQYF	TGTGCCAGCAGCTTATCAGCAGCAGGGGAGCAGTACTTC